The sample holds a few counts of the clone carrying this T cell receptor beta chain. What it binds is unknown. The entry originates in a study of cytomegalovirus exposure and HLA in healthy donors. Study-level points and caveats: An analysis that was carried out later associated 15,000 to 20,000 TCR beta sequences with HLA alleles at 0.05 false discovery rate. An observed cluster of highly shared sequence variants was recorded as a likely sequencing artifact. It was reportedly the case that the classifier diagnosed cytomegalovirus status with high specificity and sensitivity. CMV serostatus stood as the only immune exposure information on hand.

With 60 Vbeta and 13 Jbeta primers, the PCR was carried out. Repertoires were generated with immunoSEQ multiplex PCR, while TCRdb's copy carries only in-frame clones and drops some. The sample includes fewer than 90,000 clones, approximately 78% of them seen just once. The sample taken for sequencing was PBMCs. The clonotype was recovered from a male donor in good health and CMV-seropositive.

The CDR3 region is CASRRPTDYNEQFF. The CDR3 nucleotides read TGTGCCAGCAGACGACCGACAGATTACAATGAGCAGTTCTTC. The chain uses TRBV27 and TRBJ2-1; possible D gene TRBD1, 5 bases. The CDR3 is 14 amino acids. CDR1 is MNHEY, CDR2 SMNVEV, per germline (reference sequence). Trimming pared 6 bases from V and 4 bases from J, leaving 13 bases between.